The present TCR beta chain was sequenced within a study of shared clonotypes between healthy human individuals. Overall study context: Researchers assigned three CD4 naive, three CD4 memory, two CD8 naive and one CD8 memory plate to each donor.

The germline V gene has CDR1 SGHNT and CDR2 YENEEA. V was trimmed by 5 bases and J by 4 bases, leaving 14 bases between them. This CDR3 comprises 14 residues. Each subset's genomic DNA was split evenly across several immunoSEQ plates. The method was immunoSEQ multiplex PCR; TCRdb's version includes in-frame clones alone and lacks a portion of them. This sample has 650,000 to 800,000 clones; just under 75% occur once, and the top ten carry 1.8%. The source of this sequence is a woman aged 25 to 45 in good health. The chain joins TRBV11-3 to TRBJ1-1, with D possibly matching TRBD1 (5 bases). The material sequenced was memory CD4+ T cells sorted from blood. Specified subset: CD45RA-negative fraction. CDR3 DNA sequence: TGTGCCAGCAGCCCCGGACACGGAGGCACTGAAGCTTTCTTT. Translation gives CASSPGHGGTEAFF.